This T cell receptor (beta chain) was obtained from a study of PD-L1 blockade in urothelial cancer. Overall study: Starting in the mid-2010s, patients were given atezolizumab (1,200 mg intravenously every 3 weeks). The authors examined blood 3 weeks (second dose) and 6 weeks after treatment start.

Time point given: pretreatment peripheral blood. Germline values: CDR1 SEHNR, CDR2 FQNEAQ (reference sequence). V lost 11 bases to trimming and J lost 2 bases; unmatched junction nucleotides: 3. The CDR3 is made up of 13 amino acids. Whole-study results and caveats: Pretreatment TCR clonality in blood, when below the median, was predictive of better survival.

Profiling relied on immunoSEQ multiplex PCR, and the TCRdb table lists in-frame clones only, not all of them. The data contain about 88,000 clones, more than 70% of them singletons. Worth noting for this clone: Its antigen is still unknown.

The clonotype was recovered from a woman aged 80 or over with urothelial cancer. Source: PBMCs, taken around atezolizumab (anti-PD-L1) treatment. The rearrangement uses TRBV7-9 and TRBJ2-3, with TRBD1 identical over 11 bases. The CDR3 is CAGDRGATDTQYF. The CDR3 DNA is TGTGCCGGGGACAGGGGGGCCACAGATACGCAGTATTTT.